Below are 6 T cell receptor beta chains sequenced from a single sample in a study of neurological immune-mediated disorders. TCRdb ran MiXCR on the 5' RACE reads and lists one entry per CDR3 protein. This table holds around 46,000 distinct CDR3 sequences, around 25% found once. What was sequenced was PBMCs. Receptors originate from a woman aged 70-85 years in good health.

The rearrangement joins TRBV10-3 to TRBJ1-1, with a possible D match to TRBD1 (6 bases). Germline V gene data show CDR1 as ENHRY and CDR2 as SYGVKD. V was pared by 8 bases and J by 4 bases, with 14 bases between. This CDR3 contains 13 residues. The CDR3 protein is CAIAGVGATEAFF. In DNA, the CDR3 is TGTGCCATCGCCGGAGTGGGGGCCACTGAAGCTTTCTTT.

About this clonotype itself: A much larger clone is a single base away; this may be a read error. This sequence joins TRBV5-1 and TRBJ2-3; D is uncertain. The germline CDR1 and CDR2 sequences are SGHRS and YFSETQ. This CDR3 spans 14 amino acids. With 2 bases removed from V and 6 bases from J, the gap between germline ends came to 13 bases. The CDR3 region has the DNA TGCGCCAGCAGCTTCTGCGGAGCTCAGGATACGCAGTATTTT. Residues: CASSFCGAQDTQYF.

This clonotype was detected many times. CDR3 sequence (DNA): TGTGCCAGCAGCTTACGGGGAGCAGAGACCCAGTACTTC. It specifies CASSLRGAETQYF. The rearrangement joins TRBV7-2 to TRBJ2-5; D might be TRBD2 (5 bases). The germline V gene encodes CDR1 SGHTA and CDR2 FQGNSA. V dropped 2 bases and J dropped 4 bases, with 8 bases sitting between them. The CDR3 runs to 13 residues.

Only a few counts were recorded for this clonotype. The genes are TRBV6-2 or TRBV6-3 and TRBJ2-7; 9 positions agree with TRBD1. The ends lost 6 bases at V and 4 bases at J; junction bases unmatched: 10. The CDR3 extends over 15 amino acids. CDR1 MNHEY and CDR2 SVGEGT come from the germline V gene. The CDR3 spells CASSQAGTGLYEQYF. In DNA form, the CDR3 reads TGTGCCAGCAGCCAGGCCGGGACAGGGCTGTACGAGCAGTACTTC.

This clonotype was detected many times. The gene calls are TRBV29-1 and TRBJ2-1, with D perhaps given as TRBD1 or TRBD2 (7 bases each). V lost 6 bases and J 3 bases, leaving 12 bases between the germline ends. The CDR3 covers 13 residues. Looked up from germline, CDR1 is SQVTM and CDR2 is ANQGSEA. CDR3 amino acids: CSVGGTDYNEQFF. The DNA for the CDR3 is TGCAGCGTGGGGGGGACAGACTACAATGAGCAGTTCTTC.

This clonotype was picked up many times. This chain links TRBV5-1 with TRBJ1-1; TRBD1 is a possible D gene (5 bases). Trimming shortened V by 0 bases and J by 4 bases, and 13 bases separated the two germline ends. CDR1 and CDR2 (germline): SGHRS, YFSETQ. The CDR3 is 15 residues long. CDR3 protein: CASSLEGPPVTEAFF. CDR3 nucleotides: TGCGCCAGCAGCTTGGAGGGGCCCCCAGTCACTGAAGCTTTCTTT.